Below, 8 T cell receptor beta chains from the same sample are listed, as sequenced in a study of cytomegalovirus exposure and HLA in healthy donors. In the PCR, 60 Vbeta and 13 Jbeta primers were used. Sequencing was performed with immunoSEQ multiplex PCR; in TCRdb, only in-frame clones are kept and a portion is missing. The repertoire holds over 150,000 clones, with approximately 80% as singletons. The specimen was PBMCs. These receptor sequences come from a middle-aged woman in good health and CMV-seropositive.

The rearrangement links TRBV30 to TRBJ1-5; D call uncertain. This CDR3 is 13 amino acids long. V lost 5 bases to trimming and J lost 1 base, with 9 bases between them. CDR1 GTSNPN and CDR2 SVGIG come from the germline V gene (reference sequence). The CDR3 sequence: CAWAEHSNQPQHF. The CDR3 nucleotides are TGTGCCTGGGCTGAACACAGCAATCAGCCCCAGCATTTT. Complete variable domain (other parts from reference TRBV30 and TRBJ1-5): SQTIHQWPATLVQPVGSPLSLECTVEGTSNPNLYWYRQAAGRGLQLLFYSVGIGQISSEVPQNLSASRPQDRQFILSSKKLLLSDSGFYLCAWAEHSNQPQHFGDGTRLSIL.

This sequence joins TRBV2 and TRBJ2-1, with D tentatively TRBD2 (5 bases). CDR3 length: 14 amino acids. Germline V CDR1 and CDR2: SNHLY, FYNNEI. Trimming took off 4 bases at V and 9 bases at J, with 16 bases between the two ends. The CDR3 is CASSALASDTEQFF. CDR3 DNA sequence: TGTGCCAGCAGTGCCCTAGCTTCCGATACTGAGCAGTTCTTC.

In nucleotides, the CDR3 is TGTGCCAGCAGTTTATTCGCCCCCCTAGGGACAGGGAGGGACACCATATATTTT. Translation gives CASSLFAPLGTGRDTIYF. The chain combines TRBV28 with TRBJ1-3, with TRBD1 matching over 9 bases. The CDR3 runs 18 residues. The ends lost 1 base at V and 8 bases at J; junction bases unmatched: 15. Germline V gene sequence: CDR1 MDHEN, CDR2 SYDVKM.

The rearrangement uses TRBV10-1 and TRBJ2-7; D perhaps matches TRBD2 (5 bases). Germline assignment: CDR1 WNHNN and CDR2 SYGVQD (reference sequence). Trimming stripped 4 bases from V and 7 bases from J, with 14 bases between. This CDR3 spans 13 amino acids. The CDR3 loop is CASSAPGSLEQYF. In DNA, the CDR3 is TGCGCCAGCAGTGCTCCGGGGAGTTTGGAGCAGTACTTC.

This chain joins TRBV16 and TRBJ1-1; D call uncertain. Germline V gene sequence: CDR1 KGHSY, CDR2 FQNENV. The V gene lost 5 bases and the J gene lost 0 bases, with 10 bases spanning the gap. The CDR3 covers 14 residues. CDR3 bases: TGTGCCAGCAGCGAAAAGAGCTTGAACACTGAAGCTTTCTTT. This translates into CASSEKSLNTEAFF.

V gene TRBV5-1 combines with J gene TRBJ2-7; 7 nucleotides line up with TRBD1. Germline V gives CDR1 SGHRS, CDR2 YFSETQ. This CDR3 has 15 amino acids. The ends lost 3 bases at V and 3 bases at J; junction bases unmatched: 9. CDR3 protein: CASSSETGSDYEQYF. In DNA, the CDR3 is TGCGCCAGCAGCTCGGAGACAGGGTCGGACTACGAGCAGTACTTC.

The genes are TRBV7-3 and TRBJ2-2; TRBD1 matches at 10 bases. CDR1 SGHTA and CDR2 FQGTGA come from the germline V gene. Losses at the gene ends were 4 bases for V and 1 base for J; bases not matched to a gene: 6. The CDR3 consists of 17 residues. The CDR3 DNA reads as TGTGCCAGCAGCTATGACCGGGACAGGGGGAACACCGGGGAGCTGTTTTTT. It encodes CASSYDRDRGNTGELFF.

This clone appeared a single time. The V gene is TRBV6-6, the J gene TRBJ1-5, with TRBD1 as a possible D gene (5 bases). The V gene lost 7 bases and the J gene lost 5 bases, with 18 bases spanning the gap. CDR1 MNHNY and CDR2 SVGAGI come from the germline V gene (reference sequence). The CDR3 contains 15 residues. The CDR3, as DNA: TGTGCCAGCATGCGGCGAGAGGGGAGGTATCAGCCCCAGCATTTT. As protein: CASMRREGRYQPQHF.